The source of this T cell receptor beta chain is a study of T cell changes during pregnancy in multiple sclerosis. Some clones are missing from TCRdb's copy, which holds only in-frame ones; the method was immunoSEQ multiplex PCR. The sample has about 56,000 clones, roughly 94% seen once. The CDR3 consists of 15 residues. The V and J ends lost 2 bases and 4 bases, in that order; junction bases with no gene match: 5. Germline CDR1 SGHAT, CDR2 FQNNGV. This TCR was recovered from a female donor with multiple sclerosis, enrolled in a pregnancy study. The rearrangement links TRBV11-2 to TRBJ2-5; TRBD2 matches at 9 bases. The sample here was CD4+ T cells from peripheral blood mononuclear cells, taken in the second trimester of pregnancy. CDR3 amino acids: CASSLSGGTRETQYF. CDR3 coding DNA: TGTGCCAGCAGCTTAAGCGGGGGGACACGAGAGACCCAGTACTTC. Combining the CDR3 with reference TRBV11-2 and TRBJ2-5 gives the whole variable domain EAGVAQSPRYKIIEKRQSVAFWCNPISGHATLYWYQQILGQGPKLLIQFQNNGVVDDSQLPKDRFSAERLKGVDSTLKIQPAKLEDSAVYLCASSLSGGTRETQYFGPGTRLLVL.